This TCR beta chain stems from a study of blood T cell repertoires in COVID-19. Study as a whole: From the United States, Italy and Spain came samples of acute and convalescent COVID-19. Sources were T cells, B-cell-depleted T cells, or PBMCs; the material itself was cDNA or gDNA.

This clone was recorded once. Germline V lookup: CDR1 KGHSH, CDR2 LQKENI. The CDR3 has 14 residues. With V trimmed by 0 bases and J by 5 bases, 1 base remained unmatched. TCRdb keeps only in-frame clones here, not all; method: immunoSEQ multiplex PCR. This repertoire shows tens of thousands of clones, about nine tenths found once; its top ten account for over 0.95%. The rearrangement joins TRBV18 to TRBJ2-1, with 7 bases aligning to TRBD1. Specimen: peripheral blood. This clonotype was obtained from a human donor in a cohort sampled during active COVID-19. The CDR3 loop is CASSPPGTDNEQFF. Here the CDR3 DNA reads TGTGCCAGCTCACCACCGGGGACAGACAATGAGCAGTTCTTC. Variable domain in full (rest from reference TRBV18 and TRBJ2-1): NAGVMQNPRHLVRRRGQEARLRCSPMKGHSHVYWYRQLPEEGLKFMVYLQKENIIDESGMPKERFSAEFPKEGPSILRIQQVVRGDSAAYFCASSPPGTDNEQFFGPGTRLTVL.